This T cell receptor (beta chain) was sequenced in a study of CD8 T cells in Susac syndrome. Per germline, CDR1 SGHTA and CDR2 FQGNSA. This CDR3 spans 15 amino acids. J lost 5 bases, V lost 1 base, and 5 bases had no gene match. A quantity of about 0.5 to 1 ug RNA underwent reverse transcription using random hexamers. Each CDR3 protein gets one entry after TCRdb re-called the immunoSEQ multiplex PCR reads with MiXCR. The table has 300,000 or so distinct CDR3 sequences, approximately 90% seen once. This receptor was obtained from a human donor with multiple sclerosis. The chain recombines TRBV7-2 with TRBJ1-1; TRBD1 matches at 9 bases. Sequenced sample: CD4+ T cells from PBMCs. The CDR3 region has the DNA TGTGCCAGCAGCTTAGAGACAGGGGGGCAGACTGAAGCTTTCTTT. The encoded protein is CASSLETGGQTEAFF.